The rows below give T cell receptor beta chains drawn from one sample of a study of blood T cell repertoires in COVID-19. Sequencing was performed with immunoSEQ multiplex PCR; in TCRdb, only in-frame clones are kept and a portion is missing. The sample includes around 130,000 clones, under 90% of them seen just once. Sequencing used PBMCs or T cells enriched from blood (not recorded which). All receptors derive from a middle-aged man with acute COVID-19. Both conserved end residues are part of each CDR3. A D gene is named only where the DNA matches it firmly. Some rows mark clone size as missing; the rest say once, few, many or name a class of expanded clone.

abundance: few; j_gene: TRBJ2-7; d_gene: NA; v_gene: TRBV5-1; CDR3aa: CASSLGPETSAYEQYF; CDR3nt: TGCGCCAGCAGCTTGGGCCCGGAGACTAGTGCGTACGAGCAGTACTTC
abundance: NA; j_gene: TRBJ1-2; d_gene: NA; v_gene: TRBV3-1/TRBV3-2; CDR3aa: CASSPLGTYYGYTF; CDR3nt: TGTGCCAGCAGCCCACTGGGGACTTACTATGGCTACACCTTC
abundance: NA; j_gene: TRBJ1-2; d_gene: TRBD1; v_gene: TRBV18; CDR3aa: CASSPEQGNYGYTF; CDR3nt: TGTGCCAGCTCTCCGGAACAGGGGAACTATGGCTACACCTTC
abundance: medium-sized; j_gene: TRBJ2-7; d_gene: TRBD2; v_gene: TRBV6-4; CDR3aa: CASTPGALAVYEQYF; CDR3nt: TGTGCCAGCACCCCCGGAGCTCTAGCGGTTTACGAGCAGTACTTC
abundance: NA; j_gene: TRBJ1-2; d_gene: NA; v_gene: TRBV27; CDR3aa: CASSLRDTLYGYTF; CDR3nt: TGTGCCAGCAGTTTACGGGACACCCTCTATGGCTACACCTTC
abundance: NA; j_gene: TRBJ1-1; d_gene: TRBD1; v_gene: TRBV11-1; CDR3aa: CASSLSGTGRETEAFF; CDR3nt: TGTGCCAGCAGCTTATCGGGGACAGGGAGGGAGACTGAAGCTTTCTTT
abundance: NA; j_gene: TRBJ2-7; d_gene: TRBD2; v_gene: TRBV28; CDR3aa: CASSAQTLAGGPSKGEQYF; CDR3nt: TGTGCCAGCAGTGCCCAAACCCTAGCGGGAGGGCCCTCTAAGGGCGAGCAGTACTTC
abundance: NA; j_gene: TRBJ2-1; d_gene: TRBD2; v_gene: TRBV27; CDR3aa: CASTPSLAGGNNEQFF; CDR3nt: TGTGCCAGCACTCCCTCACTAGCGGGGGGAAACAATGAGCAGTTCTTC
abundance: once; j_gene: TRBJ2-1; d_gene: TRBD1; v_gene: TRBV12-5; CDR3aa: CASGGDRGLYNEQFF; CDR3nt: TGTGCTAGTGGCGGAGACAGGGGCCTCTACAATGAGCAGTTCTTC
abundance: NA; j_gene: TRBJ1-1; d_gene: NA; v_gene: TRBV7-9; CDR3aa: CASLGHPNTEAFF; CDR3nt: TGTGCCAGCTTGGGACATCCAAACACTGAAGCTTTCTTT
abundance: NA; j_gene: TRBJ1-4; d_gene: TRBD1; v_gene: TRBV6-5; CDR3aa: CASNAGTGVGEKLFF; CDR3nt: TGTGCCAGCAACGCCGGGACAGGGGTTGGGGAAAAACTGTTTTTT
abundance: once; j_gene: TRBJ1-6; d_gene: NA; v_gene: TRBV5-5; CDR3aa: CASSPGDTNYNSPLHF; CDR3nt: TGTGCCAGCAGCCCTGGGGACACGAACTATAATTCACCCCTCCACTTT
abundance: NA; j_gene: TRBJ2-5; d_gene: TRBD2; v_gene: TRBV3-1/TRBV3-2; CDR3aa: CASSQDKRGGVETQYF; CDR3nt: TGTGCCAGCAGCCAAGACAAGCGGGGGGGGGTAGAGACCCAGTACTTC
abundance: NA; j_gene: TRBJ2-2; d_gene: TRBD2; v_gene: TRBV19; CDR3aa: CASSISSGNPPGELFF; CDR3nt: TGTGCCAGTAGTATATCGAGCGGGAATCCTCCCGGGGAGCTGTTTTTT
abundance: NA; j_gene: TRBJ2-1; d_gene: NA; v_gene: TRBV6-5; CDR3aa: CASSYLGGGEQFF; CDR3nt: TGTGCCAGCAGTTACCTTGGAGGTGGAGAGCAGTTCTTC
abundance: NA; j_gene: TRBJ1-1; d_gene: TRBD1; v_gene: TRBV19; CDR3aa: CASRRTGVTEAFF; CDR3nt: TGTGCCAGTAGAAGGACAGGCGTAACTGAAGCTTTCTTT